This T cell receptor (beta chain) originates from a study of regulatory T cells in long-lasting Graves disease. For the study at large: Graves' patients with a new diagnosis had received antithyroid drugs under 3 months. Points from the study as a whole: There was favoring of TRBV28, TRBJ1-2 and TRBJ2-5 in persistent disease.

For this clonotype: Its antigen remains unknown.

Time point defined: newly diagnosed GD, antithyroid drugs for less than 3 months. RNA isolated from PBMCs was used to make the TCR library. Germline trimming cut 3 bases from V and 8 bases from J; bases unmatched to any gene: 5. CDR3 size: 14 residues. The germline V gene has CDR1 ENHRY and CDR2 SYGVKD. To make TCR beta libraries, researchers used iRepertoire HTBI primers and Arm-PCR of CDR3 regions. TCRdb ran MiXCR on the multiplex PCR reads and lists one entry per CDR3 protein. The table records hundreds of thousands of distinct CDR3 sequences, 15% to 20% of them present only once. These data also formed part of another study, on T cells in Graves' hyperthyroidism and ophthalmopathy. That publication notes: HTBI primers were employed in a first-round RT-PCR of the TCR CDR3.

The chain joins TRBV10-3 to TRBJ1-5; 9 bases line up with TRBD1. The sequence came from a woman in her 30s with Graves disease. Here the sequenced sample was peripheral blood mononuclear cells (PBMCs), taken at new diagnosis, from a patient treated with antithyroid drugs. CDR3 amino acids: CAISEDRGFEPQHF. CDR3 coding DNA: TGTGCCATCAGTGAAGACAGGGGGTTCGAGCCCCAGCATTTT.